Shown below are 27 T cell receptor beta chains from a single sample sequenced in a study of cytomegalovirus exposure and HLA in healthy donors. 60 Vbeta and 13 Jbeta primers were used in PCR. The method was immunoSEQ multiplex PCR; TCRdb's version includes in-frame clones alone and lacks a portion of them. The repertoire includes some 96,000 clones, 50% to 80% of them detected once, and roughly 3% sits in the top ten. The sequencing input was PBMCs. The source of these receptors is a man between 60 and 75 years old in good health and CMV-seronegative.

The chain links TRBV6-4 to TRBJ2-7; 12 positions match TRBD2. CDR3 length: 15 residues. The V gene's germline CDR1 is MRHNA and CDR2 SNTAGT. V shed 0 bases, J shed 4 bases, and the junction held 1 base outside the gene matches. The CDR3: CASSDSTSGSYEQYF. CDR3 DNA sequence: TGTGCCAGCAGTGACTCGACTAGCGGGAGTTACGAGCAGTACTTC.

J is TRBJ2-7 and V is TRBV5-5, with a weak D call TRBD2 (5 bases). V lost 0 bases and J lost 0, with 10 bases in between. The CDR3 contains 15 residues. The germline V gene has CDR1 SGHKS and CDR2 YYEKEE (reference sequence). The CDR3: CASSLGLASSYEQYF. The CDR3 bases are TGTGCCAGCAGCTTGGGCCTAGCCAGCTCCTACGAGCAGTACTTC.

The J gene is TRBJ2-1, the V gene TRBV11-3; TRBD2 matches 7 bases. The CDR3 consists of 17 residues. In germline, CDR1 is SGHNT, CDR2 YENEEA. J lost 8 bases, V lost 0 bases, and 13 bases had no gene match. The chain's CDR3 is CASSLEASGSKGHEQFF. CDR3 nucleotides: TGTGCCAGCAGCTTAGAGGCTAGCGGAAGCAAGGGGCATGAGCAGTTCTTC. Looking up the rest from reference TRBV11-3 and TRBJ2-1 gives the full variable domain: EAGVVQSPRYKIIEKKQPVAFWCNPISGHNTLYWYLQNLGQGPELLIRYENEEAVDDSQLPKDRFSAERLKGVDSTLKIQPAELGDSAVYLCASSLEASGSKGHEQFFGPGTRLTVL.

This chain uses TRBV5-1 with TRBJ2-1, with TRBD2 matching over 13 bases. The junction had 6 bases not matched to a gene; V was cut back by 4 bases and J by 8 bases. Germline CDR1 SGHRS, CDR2 YFSETQ. The CDR3 covers 15 residues. CDR3 sequence: CASSPRTSGSYEQFF. CDR3 coding DNA: TGCGCCAGCAGCCCGCGGACTAGCGGGAGTTATGAGCAGTTCTTC.

This clone showed up just once. The chain has TRBV28 and TRBJ1-1; TRBD1 is a possible D gene (5 bases). V lost 2 bases, J lost 0 bases, and 10 bases lay in between. The CDR3 is made up of 15 amino acids. Looked up from germline, CDR1 is MDHEN and CDR2 is SYDVKM. The CDR3 loop is CASSLGGRMNTEAFF. CDR3 nucleotides: TGTGCCAGCAGTTTAGGGGGGAGGATGAACACTGAAGCTTTCTTT. The variable domain in full, completed from reference TRBV28 and TRBJ1-1, reads DVKVTQSSRYLVKRTGEKVFLECVQDMDHENMFWYRQDPGLGLRLIYFSYDVKMKEKGDIPEGYSVSREKKERFSLILESASTNQTSMYLCASSLGGRMNTEAFFGQGTRLTVV.

The chain uses TRBV27 and TRBJ1-1, with TRBD1 identical over 8 bases. The trim removed 5 bases at V and 4 bases at J, leaving 6 bases unmatched. Germline loops: CDR1 MNHEY, CDR2 SMNVEV (reference sequence). The CDR3 sequence is 14 residues long. Here the CDR3 DNA reads TGTGCCAGCAGTAGGCAGGGGGCGGGCACTGAAGCTTTCTTT. Translating it yields CASSRQGAGTEAFF.

This clone occurred a few times. J is TRBJ1-2 and V is TRBV12-5; D not certain. CDR3 size: 13 residues. Looked up from germline, CDR1 is LGHNT and CDR2 is FRNRAP. The V gene lost 6 bases and the J gene lost 8 bases, with 16 bases spanning the gap. The CDR3 loop is CASGSDTVGGYTF. The CDR3 DNA reads TGTGCTAGTGGCTCAGACACGGTCGGAGGCTACACCTTC.

J is TRBJ1-2 and V is TRBV2; TRBD1 matches at 9 bases. The V gene's germline CDR1 is SNHLY and CDR2 FYNNEI. There are 14 residues in the CDR3. V lost 7 bases, J lost 4 bases, and 7 bases stayed unmatched. The CDR3 sequence: CASKPGQGPYGYTF. The CDR3 DNA reads as TGTGCCAGCAAACCGGGACAGGGACCCTATGGCTACACCTTC.

The chain carries TRBV10-1 and TRBJ1-1; D is unresolved. Germline-derived CDR1 and CDR2 are WNHNN and SYGVQD (reference sequence). Trimming took off 2 bases at V and 0 bases at J, with 13 bases between the two ends. This CDR3 comprises 16 residues. CDR3 protein: CASSEQVPSMNTEAFF. DNA of the CDR3: TGCGCCAGCAGTGAGCAGGTCCCTTCGATGAACACTGAAGCTTTCTTT.

The V and J genes are TRBV5-6 and TRBJ2-5, with 9 bases fitting TRBD1. CDR1 and CDR2 (germline): SGHDT, YYEEEE. The CDR3 has 14 residues. V lost 3 bases to trimming and J lost 4 bases; unmatched junction nucleotides: 4. This CDR3 is CASSSPTGGETQYF. In DNA form, the CDR3 reads TGTGCCAGCAGCTCCCCGACAGGGGGAGAGACCCAGTACTTC. The whole variable domain, remainder taken from reference TRBV5-6 and TRBJ2-5, is DAGVTQSPTHLIKTRGQQVTLRCSPKSGHDTVSWYQQALGQGPQFIFQYYEEEERQRGNFPDRFSGHQFPNYSSELNVNALLLGDSALYLCASSSPTGGETQYFGPGTRLLVL.

This clone came up once. The chain uses TRBV2 and TRBJ1-1, with 7 bases matching TRBD1. Germline trimming cut 5 bases from V and 5 bases from J; bases unmatched to any gene: 11. Germline CDR1 SNHLY, CDR2 FYNNEI. The CDR3 spans 15 residues. The CDR3 DNA is TGTGCCAGCAGTTGGGGGAAGGGGGCGGGGACTGAAGCTTTCTTT. As protein: CASSWGKGAGTEAFF. Combining the CDR3 with reference TRBV2 and TRBJ1-1 gives the whole variable domain EPEVTQTPSHQVTQMGQEVILRCVPISNHLYFYWYRQILGQKVEFLVSFYNNEISEKSEIFDDQFSVERPDGSNFTLKIRSTKLEDSAMYFCASSWGKGAGTEAFFGQGTRLTVV.

In this sample, this clone turned up once. The chain recombines TRBV7-2 with TRBJ1-1, with a possible D match to TRBD1 (5 bases). The ends were cut back, 5 bases at V and 4 bases at J, with 14 bases in the middle. Per the germline V gene, CDR1 is SGHTA and CDR2 is FQGNSA. The CDR3 sequence is 14 residues long. Here the CDR3 reads CASSREGWGTEAFF. CDR3 coding DNA: TGTGCCAGCAGCAGGGAGGGGTGGGGCACTGAAGCTTTCTTT.

The chain uses TRBV9 and TRBJ2-1, with 13 positions matching TRBD2. Per the germline V gene, CDR1 is SGDLS and CDR2 is YYNGEE. With 0 bases clipped from V and 8 bases from J, the junction kept 5 bases outside the gene matches. This CDR3 spans 16 amino acids. The CDR3 spells CASSVVGLAGSDEQFF. In DNA form, the CDR3 reads TGTGCCAGCAGCGTAGTGGGACTAGCGGGATCGGATGAGCAGTTCTTC.

The J gene is TRBJ2-7, the V gene TRBV5-4, with D perhaps matching TRBD2 (6 bases). Trimming removed 3 bases at V and 0 bases at J, with 13 bases between. Looked up from germline, CDR1 is SGHNT and CDR2 is YYREEE (reference sequence). The CDR3 is made up of 15 amino acids. Here the CDR3 DNA reads TGTGCCAGCAGCTCGGGGGTACATAGCTCCTACGAGCAGTACTTC. It codes for CASSSGVHSSYEQYF.

This chain links TRBV2 with TRBJ2-7; 10 bases align to TRBD2. This CDR3 has 15 amino acids. Germline CDR1 SNHLY, CDR2 FYNNEI. J lost 9 bases, V lost 0 bases, and 8 bases had no gene match. This chain's CDR3 is CASSEARTSGPGQYF. CDR3 nucleotide sequence: TGTGCCAGCAGTGAAGCCAGGACTAGCGGCCCTGGGCAGTACTTC.

Remarks on this clone: One junction end disagrees with the germline gene, perhaps due to a read error. The rearrangement joins TRBV5-4 to TRBJ2-7, with D hard to call. The length of the CDR3 is 13 residues. Germline V gives CDR1 SGHNT, CDR2 YYREEE (reference sequence). DNA for the CDR3: TGTGCCAGCTCCGACCGATATAACTACGGGCAGTACTTC. Protein: CASSDRYNYGQYF. The complete variable domain, with remaining parts taken from reference TRBV5-4 and TRBJ2-7, reads ETGVTQSPTHLIKTRGQQVTLRCSSQSGHNTVSWYQQALGQGPQFIFQYYREEENGRGNFPPRFSGLQFPNYSSELNVNALELDDSALYLCASSDRYNYGQYFGPGTRLTVT.

The V gene is TRBV19, the J gene TRBJ2-1; TRBD2 matches 7 bases. The V segment lost 5 bases and the J segment 2 bases; nucleotides outside the gene matches: 9. The CDR3 extends over 16 amino acids. Per the germline V gene, CDR1 is LNHDA and CDR2 is SQIVND (reference sequence). CDR3 sequence: CASSVLGAGTYNEQFF. CDR3 nucleotide sequence: TGTGCCAGTAGTGTCCTGGGAGCGGGGACCTACAATGAGCAGTTCTTC.

The J gene is TRBJ2-5, the V gene TRBV19; 10 bases are shared with TRBD1. Germline V lookup: CDR1 LNHDA, CDR2 SQIVND (reference sequence). J lost 4 bases, V lost 1 base, and 3 bases had no gene match. This CDR3 has 15 amino acids. This CDR3 is CASSIGRTGGETQYF. CDR3 in DNA: TGTGCCAGTAGTATAGGAAGGACAGGGGGAGAGACCCAGTACTTC.

The chain employs TRBV5-1 and TRBJ2-2; D perhaps matches TRBD1 (6 bases). Germline assignment: CDR1 SGHRS and CDR2 YFSETQ. CDR3 size: 15 residues. The V end lost 3 bases, the J end lost 10 bases, and 19 bases lay between the germline ends. The CDR3 sequence is CASSSNGTPLQELFF. DNA of the CDR3: TGCGCCAGCAGCTCAAACGGGACACCTCTGCAGGAGCTGTTTTTT.

The rearrangement links TRBV5-4 to TRBJ1-2, with no clear D. Germline loops: CDR1 SGHNT, CDR2 YYREEE (reference sequence). The V end was cut by 5 bases, the J end by 8 bases, with 13 bases between. The CDR3 is made up of 12 amino acids. In nucleotides, the CDR3 is TGTGCCAGCAGTTCCGGGGAGGGAGGCTACACCTTC. Amino acids: CASSSGEGGYTF.

V is TRBV19 and J is TRBJ2-7; tentatively, D is TRBD1 (7 bases). Germline V gene sequence: CDR1 LNHDA, CDR2 SQIVND (reference sequence). V was cut by 10 bases and J by 7 bases, with 26 bases left in between. The CDR3 runs to 15 residues. The CDR3 loop reads CATDQGGGLKMEQYF. The CDR3 DNA reads as TGTGCCACCGATCAAGGAGGGGGCCTGAAAATGGAGCAGTACTTC. The full variable domain, its missing parts supplied by reference TRBV19 and TRBJ2-7, is DGGITQSPKYLFRKEGQNVTLSCEQNLNHDAMYWYRQDPGQGLRLIYYSQIVNDFQKGDIAEGYSVSREKKESFPLTVTSAQKNPTAFYLCATDQGGGLKMEQYFGPGTRLTVT.

The chain joins TRBV2 to TRBJ1-6; 7 nucleotides agree with TRBD1. The V gene end was trimmed by 4 bases and the J gene end by 7 bases; junction bases not matched to a gene: 4. The length of the CDR3 is 14 residues. The V gene's germline CDR1 is SNHLY and CDR2 FYNNEI. In DNA, the CDR3 is TGTGCCAGCAGTGGGGGACAGTGGAATTCACCCCTCCACTTT. Translated, it gives CASSGGQWNSPLHF.

The V and J genes are TRBV19 and TRBJ2-3; TRBD2 matches at 9 bases. Looked up from germline, CDR1 is LNHDA and CDR2 is SQIVND (reference sequence). The CDR3 consists of 17 residues. Losses at the gene ends were 2 bases for V and 5 bases for J; bases not matched to a gene: 11. The CDR3 DNA sequence: TGTGCCAGTAGTATATCATTCCCGGGACTAGCAGGAGATACGCAGTATTTT. It encodes CASSISFPGLAGDTQYF.

V usage is TRBV6-1 and J usage is TRBJ2-3, with TRBD2 identical over 9 bases. Per the germline V gene, CDR1 is MNHNS and CDR2 is SASEGT. V lost 8 bases and J lost 3; bases outside the gene matches: 6. The CDR3 loop spans 14 amino acids. CDR3 DNA sequence: TGTGCCAGCGGACTAGCGAGGGGGACAGATACGCAGTATTTT. Its protein is CASGLARGTDTQYF.

This clone showed up just a few times. The chain is built from TRBV2 and TRBJ1-5, with 9 positions matching TRBD1. Per the germline V gene, CDR1 is SNHLY and CDR2 is FYNNEI. Trimming took 8 bases from V and 6 from J; bases not matched to a gene: 11. CDR3 length equals 15 residues. The CDR3 sequence: CASGLGDRVSQPQHF. The CDR3 DNA sequence: TGTGCCAGCGGTCTGGGGGACAGGGTGAGTCAGCCCCAGCATTTT.

This clone was picked up many times. The chain has TRBV6-5 and TRBJ1-2; 10 nucleotides align to TRBD1. Germline V gene sequence: CDR1 MNHEY, CDR2 SVGAGI. This CDR3 region has 15 residues. V shed 8 bases and J 6 bases; nucleotides not matched to a gene: 12. CDR3 protein: CASLPGDRGSNGYTF. CDR3 sequence (DNA): TGTGCCAGCCTTCCGGGGGACAGGGGTTCGAATGGCTACACCTTC.

There are a few counts of this clone. One junction end disagrees with the germline gene, perhaps due to a read error. The J gene is TRBJ1-1, the V gene TRBV29-1; no clear D gene. The CDR3 is 11 residues long. CDR1 is SQVTM, CDR2 ANQGSEA, per germline. The CDR3 sequence is CSVWLNTEAFF. CDR3 bases: TGCAGCGTTTGGCTGAATACTGAAGCTTTCTTT.